This TCR beta chain was found in a study of human T cells and chemical hapten exposure. The CDR3 extends over 14 amino acids. V was pared by 5 bases and J by 4 bases, with 10 bases between. Per the germline V gene, CDR1 is KGHDR and CDR2 is SFDVKD. Each CDR3 protein is one row after TCRdb ran MiXCR on the RACE reads. In the table there are over 45,000 distinct CDR3 sequences, 9.3% of which are singletons. This clonotype was observed at least ten times. The sample's time point: patch test 1, 2 weeks after DPC sensitization. The treatment is: therapeutic diphenylcyclopropenone sensitization with weekly scalp DPC. The authors extracted total RNA from unfractionated whole blood.

The chain has TRBV24-1 and TRBJ2-2; D is uncertain. The TCR sequence derives from a woman aged 40 to 55 with alopecia areata. Some clones in this sample may be carry-over from other donors' samples. The sequences come from whole blood, collected in connection with sensitization to the hapten diphenylcyclopropenone (DPC). CDR3 nucleotide sequence: TGTGCCACCAGTGGAGGTAACGCCACCGGGGAGCTGTTTTTT. Residues: CATSGGNATGELFF.